What follows is one T cell receptor beta chain and its context. Its antigen is currently unknown. Profiling relied on immunoSEQ multiplex PCR, and the TCRdb table lists in-frame clones only, not all of them. Found here are about 1.9 million clones, about 94% of them singletons; the top ten hold about 1.6%. Selected positively for CCR7 and CD45RO-negative, naive CD8 cells excluded terminally differentiated effector memory CD45RA+ cells. Those who donated, Caucasian adults without exception, all lived in Nashville, Tennessee. Germline CDR1 and CDR2: SGHNT and YYREEE (reference sequence). Trimming took off 3 bases at V and 5 bases at J, with 21 bases between the two ends. The CDR3 runs 16 residues. This sample is drawn from a study of shared clonotypes between healthy human individuals. The study, taken as a whole, reports: Rarefaction analysis demonstrated incomplete sorted-subset sequencing notwithstanding large depth. A few donors had approximately 4.6% of their naive CD4 clonotypes in common. Memory subsets generally showed smaller estimated richness than naive subsets did.

Sequencing used naive CD8+ T cells from PBMCs. This TCR came from a man between 18 and 35 years old in good health. Some clones in this sample may be carry-over from other donors' samples. The chain employs TRBV5-4 and TRBJ2-7; D perhaps matches TRBD2 (6 bases). In nucleotides, the CDR3 is TGTGCCAGCAGCTCGGGAAGCGGGTTGAGGCCAGACGAGCAGTACTTC. It yields the protein CASSSGSGLRPDEQYF.